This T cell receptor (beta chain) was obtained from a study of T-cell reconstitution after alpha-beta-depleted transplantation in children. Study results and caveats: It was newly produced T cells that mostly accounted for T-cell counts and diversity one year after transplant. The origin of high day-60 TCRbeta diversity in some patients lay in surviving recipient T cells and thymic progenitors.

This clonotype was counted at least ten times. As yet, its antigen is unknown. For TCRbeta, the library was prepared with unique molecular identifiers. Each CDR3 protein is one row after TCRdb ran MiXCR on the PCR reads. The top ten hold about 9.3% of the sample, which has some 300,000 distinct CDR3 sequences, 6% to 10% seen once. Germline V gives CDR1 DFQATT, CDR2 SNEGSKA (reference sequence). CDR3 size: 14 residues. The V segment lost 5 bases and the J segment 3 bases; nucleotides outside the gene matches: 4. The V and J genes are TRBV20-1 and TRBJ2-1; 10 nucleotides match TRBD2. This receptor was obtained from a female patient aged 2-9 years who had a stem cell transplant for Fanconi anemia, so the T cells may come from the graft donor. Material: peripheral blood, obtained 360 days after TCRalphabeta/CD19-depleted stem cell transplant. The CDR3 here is CSALAGGFYNEQFF. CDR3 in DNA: TGCAGTGCTTTAGCGGGGGGCTTCTACAATGAGCAGTTCTTC.